This T cell receptor beta chain was captured in a study of shared clonotypes between healthy human individuals. As regards this clone: As yet, its antigen is unknown.

Among the unsorted PBMC samples, replicate PCRs used approximately 320 ng DNA, 31,000 or so T cell genomes. The assay was immunoSEQ multiplex PCR, and TCRdb's table has in-frame clones only and misses some. The table shows about 600,000 clones, with roughly four fifths occurring only once. Each donor was a Caucasian adult residing in Nashville, Tennessee. Genomic DNA from unsorted samples was obtained from about 88 million PBMCs (per sample). Study-wide points: Blood was the only sampled material, and tissue repertoires likely differ.

V lost 3 bases and J 0 bases, leaving 11 bases between the germline ends. Per the germline V gene, CDR1 is LNHNV and CDR2 is YYDKDF (reference sequence). The CDR3 contains 16 residues. The source is a middle-aged woman in good health. Some clones in this sample may be carry-over from other donors' samples. This rearrangement joins TRBV15 to TRBJ1-4; D call uncertain. Specimen: PBMCs. CDR3 coding DNA: TGTGCCACCAGCAGCAGGCCGGAGTCAACTAATGAAAAACTGTTTTTT. It specifies CATSSRPESTNEKLFF.